One sample yielded the 32 T cell receptor beta chains listed below, sequenced in a study of blood T cell repertoires in COVID-19. Measured with immunoSEQ multiplex PCR; TCRdb has only the in-frame clones, and not every one. The data show about 350,000 clones, roughly 87% seen once. Sequenced: PBMCs or T cells enriched from blood (not recorded which). The origin of the receptors is a woman aged 30 to 39 who had recovered from COVID-19.

This clone was picked up one time. The chain recombines TRBV6-1 with TRBJ2-7; D is possibly TRBD1 (5 bases). This CDR3 contains 14 residues. Trimming took off 1 base at V and 4 bases at J, with 11 bases between the two ends. Germline CDR1 and CDR2: MNHNS and SASEGT. The CDR3 loop reads CASSEVIGQYEQYF. DNA of the CDR3: TGTGCCAGCAGTGAAGTAATCGGACAATACGAGCAGTACTTC.

The V call is TRBV19, the J call TRBJ1-5; TRBD1 aligns across 7 bases. Germline V CDR1 and CDR2: LNHDA, SQIVND (reference sequence). The trim removed 4 bases at V and 0 bases at J, leaving 12 bases unmatched. This CDR3 comprises 18 residues. CDR3 coding DNA: TGTGCCAGTAGTACCTTAGGACAGGACGCTTATAGCAATCAGCCCCAGCATTTT. Translated, it gives CASSTLGQDAYSNQPQHF.

The genes are TRBV7-2 and TRBJ2-1, with D perhaps matching TRBD1 (5 bases). Deletions cut 7 bases from V and 1 base from J, with 14 bases between. The CDR3 length is 15 residues. Germline CDR1 reads SGHTA; CDR2 reads FQGNSA. DNA for the CDR3: TGTGCCAGCACCGTTTACCAGGGATCCTACAATGAGCAGTTCTTC. Translating it yields CASTVYQGSYNEQFF.

V gene TRBV7-9 combines with J gene TRBJ2-7, with 7 bases fitting TRBD1. This CDR3 is 14 amino acids long. The germline gives CDR1 SEHNR, CDR2 FQNEAQ (reference sequence). The junction had 8 bases not matched to a gene; V was cut back by 6 bases and J by 3 bases. CDR3 DNA: TGTGCCAGCAGGCAAGACAGGGTTGGCTACGAGCAGTACTTC. This gives the protein CASRQDRVGYEQYF. Complete variable domain (other parts from reference TRBV7-9 and TRBJ2-7): DTGVSQNPRHKITKRGQNVTFRCDPISEHNRLYWYRQTLGQGPEFLTYFQNEAQLEKSRLLSDRFSAERPKGSFSTLEIQRTEQGDSAMYLCASRQDRVGYEQYFGPGTRLTVT.

A remark on this clone: The same CDR3 arises from other DNA sequences in this sample as well. The gene calls are TRBV7-9 and TRBJ2-7; TRBD1 might be the D (6 bases). CDR3 size: 13 residues. Germline-derived CDR1 and CDR2 are SEHNR and FQNEAQ (reference sequence). V dropped 5 bases and J dropped 4 bases, with 12 bases sitting between them. DNA of the CDR3: TGTGCCAGCAGCCTAGGGGGAGTGTACGAGCAGTACTTC. This translates into CASSLGGVYEQYF. The full variable domain, completed using reference TRBV7-9 and TRBJ2-7, is DTGVSQNPRHKITKRGQNVTFRCDPISEHNRLYWYRQTLGQGPEFLTYFQNEAQLEKSRLLSDRFSAERPKGSFSTLEIQRTEQGDSAMYLCASSLGGVYEQYFGPGTRLTVT.

In its sample, this clone was seen a few times. The chain carries TRBV28 and TRBJ1-5; D is ambiguous. In germline, CDR1 is MDHEN, CDR2 SYDVKM. Trimming shortened V by 10 bases and J by 2 bases, and 18 bases separated the two germline ends. The CDR3 is made up of 15 amino acids. The CDR3 bases are TGTGCCACAGCTTCGCTCGGGGATGGCAATCAGCCCCAGCATTTT. Protein: CATASLGDGNQPQHF.

The CDR3 sequence: CASSVGVEKLFF. The DNA of the CDR3 is TGTGCCAGCAGTGTAGGGGTCGAAAAACTGTTTTTT. The chain has TRBV2 and TRBJ1-4, with D possibly TRBD1 on 5 matching bases. The CDR3 length is 12 residues. V lost 4 bases and J 8 bases, leaving 8 bases between the germline ends. Per the germline V gene, CDR1 is SNHLY and CDR2 is FYNNEI.

V usage is TRBV5-4 and J usage is TRBJ2-3, with 7 bases lining up with TRBD1. CDR1 SGHNT and CDR2 YYREEE come from the germline V gene (reference sequence). The ends lost 3 bases at V and 6 bases at J; junction bases unmatched: 13. The CDR3 runs 16 residues. This CDR3 reads CASSSPGQRPGDTQYF. CDR3 coding DNA: TGTGCCAGCAGCTCACCGGGACAGCGGCCAGGGGATACGCAGTATTTT.

The chain employs TRBV19 and TRBJ1-5; TRBD1 aligns across 7 bases. V shed 9 bases and J 3 bases; nucleotides not matched to a gene: 5. The germline CDR1 and CDR2 sequences are LNHDA and SQIVND (reference sequence). The CDR3 runs 13 residues. The CDR3 region is CASTDRSNQPQHF. The CDR3 coding sequence is TGTGCCAGCACGGACAGGTCCAATCAGCCCCAGCATTTT.

The chain recombines TRBV18 with TRBJ1-4; 8 bases line up with TRBD1. This CDR3 is 14 amino acids long. V shed 3 bases and J 8 bases; nucleotides not matched to a gene: 5. Germline V CDR1 and CDR2: KGHSH, LQKENI. In nucleotides, the CDR3 is TGTGCCAGCTCACCGACAGGGGTTTGGGAAAAACTGTTTTTT. Protein product: CASSPTGVWEKLFF.

This chain links TRBV5-5 with TRBJ1-2; 7 bases line up with TRBD1. Germline V lookup: CDR1 SGHKS, CDR2 YYEKEE (reference sequence). The CDR3 totals 15 residues. V was clipped by 4 bases and J by 9 bases; unmatched bases: 15. CDR3 nucleotide sequence: TGTGCCAGCAGCAGGCCGGGTATCGAGGGGGCGAGCTACACCTTC. As protein: CASSRPGIEGASYTF.

The chain combines TRBV27 with TRBJ2-3; TRBD2 aligns across 7 bases. Trimming took 7 bases from V and 1 from J; bases not matched to a gene: 14. The CDR3 covers 17 residues. Germline V CDR1 and CDR2: MNHEY, SMNVEV (reference sequence). The CDR3 DNA follows: TGTGCCAGCACTCCCGGTGCGGGGGACTACCGCACAGATACGCAGTATTTT. Translated, it gives CASTPGAGDYRTDTQYF.

The chain couples TRBV7-9 to TRBJ1-1, with 8 bases identical to TRBD1. V lost 0 bases and J lost 8; bases outside the gene matches: 2. Germline values: CDR1 SEHNR, CDR2 FQNEAQ (reference sequence). This CDR3 is built from 13 residues. Here the CDR3 DNA reads TGTGCCAGCAGCTTAGCGGACAGGGCCGAAGCTTTCTTT. It encodes CASSLADRAEAFF.

The chain employs TRBV12-3 or TRBV12-4 and TRBJ2-7, with unresolved D. There are 11 residues in the CDR3. V gave up 0 bases and J gave up 5 bases, with 2 bases separating them. As DNA, the CDR3 is TGTGCCAGCAGTTTAGCCGACGAGCAGTACTTC. Translation: CASSLADEQYF.

This chain connects TRBV12-3 or TRBV12-4 to TRBJ1-4; no firm D call. Trimming left V 5 bases short and J 8 bases short, with 12 bases between. This CDR3 is 13 amino acids long. The CDR3 loop is CASSGQDREKLFF. CDR3 DNA: TGTGCCAGCAGTGGGCAGGATCGGGAAAAACTGTTTTTT.

The chain uses TRBV27 and TRBJ2-3, with D maybe TRBD1 (6 bases). The CDR3 covers 14 residues. Trimming shortened V by 6 bases and J by 1 base, and 11 bases separated the two germline ends. Germline CDR1 and CDR2: MNHEY and SMNVEV (reference sequence). CDR3 sequence: CASSLNRGTDTQYF. CDR3 sequence (DNA): TGTGCCAGCAGCCTAAACAGGGGCACAGATACGCAGTATTTT.

The rearrangement links TRBV6-5 to TRBJ1-1; possibly TRBD1 for D (5 bases). In germline, CDR1 is MNHEY, CDR2 SVGAGI. V dropped 7 bases and J dropped 11 bases, with 23 bases sitting between them. The CDR3 consists of 14 residues. CDR3 sequence reads: CASTSARLGGKAFF. Written as DNA, the CDR3 is TGTGCCAGCACCTCAGCCCGGTTGGGGGGAAAGGCTTTCTTT.

The rearrangement joins TRBV7-2 to TRBJ2-1, with 14 bases aligning to TRBD2. J lost 5 bases, V lost 5 bases, and 14 bases had no gene match. CDR1 and CDR2 (germline): SGHTA, FQGNSA. The CDR3 extends over 19 amino acids. CDR3 coding DNA: TGTGCCAGCAGCCTGGGACTAGCGGGGGATCCTGTCCCAAACAATGAGCAGTTCTTC. Residues: CASSLGLAGDPVPNNEQFF.

The rearrangement links TRBV5-1 to TRBJ2-2, with 10 bases lining up with TRBD2. The CDR3 has 16 residues. V lost 0 bases and J lost 4; bases outside the gene matches: 3. In germline, CDR1 is SGHRS, CDR2 YFSETQ. The DNA of the CDR3 is TGCGCCAGCAGCTTGGCACTAGCGGGGCCCACCGGGGAGCTGTTTTTT. Its translation is CASSLALAGPTGELFF.

The chain links TRBV19 to TRBJ1-5; possible D gene TRBD1, 5 bases. This CDR3 contains 15 residues. Germline values: CDR1 LNHDA, CDR2 SQIVND (reference sequence). Trimming removed 2 bases at V and 6 bases at J, with 14 bases between. CDR3: CASSILPGGGQPQHF. CDR3 coding DNA: TGTGCCAGTAGTATATTGCCGGGGGGAGGTCAGCCCCAGCATTTT.

The chain links TRBV10-3 to TRBJ2-7; 8 positions match TRBD1. The germline V gene has CDR1 ENHRY and CDR2 SYGVKD. Trimming cost V 11 bases and J 1 base; bases outside gene matches: 4. The CDR3 consists of 12 residues. Here the CDR3 reads CAYGQGSYEQYF. Here the CDR3 DNA reads TGTGCCTACGGACAGGGTTCCTACGAGCAGTACTTC.

The chain links TRBV30 to TRBJ1-6; no reliable D call. This CDR3 is 14 amino acids long. Per the germline V gene, CDR1 is GTSNPN and CDR2 is SVGIG (reference sequence). V gave up 0 bases and J gave up 3 bases, with 6 bases separating them. The CDR3 spells CAWSVSDYNSPLHF. The CDR3 coding sequence is TGTGCCTGGAGTGTATCAGACTATAATTCACCCCTCCACTTT.

The chain uses TRBV27 and TRBJ1-2, with D possibly being TRBD1 (5 bases). V gave up 3 bases and J gave up 6 bases, with 11 bases separating them. The CDR3 is 13 residues long. Germline V CDR1 and CDR2: MNHEY, SMNVEV (reference sequence). This CDR3 reads CASSLSGGNGYTF. The CDR3 coding sequence is TGTGCCAGCAGTTTGTCGGGGGGAAATGGCTACACCTTC.

V and J are TRBV29-1 and TRBJ1-2; 8 bases match TRBD1. This CDR3 region has 16 residues. Germline V gene data show CDR1 as SQVTM and CDR2 as ANQGSEA. V lost 3 bases, J lost 1 base, and 10 bases stayed unmatched. The CDR3 loop is CSVDPAGTGVNYGYTF. The DNA for the CDR3 is TGCAGCGTTGACCCGGCCGGGACAGGTGTTAACTATGGCTACACCTTC.

The genes are TRBV19 and TRBJ1-6, with 7 positions matching TRBD1. Germline lookup yields CDR1 LNHDA and CDR2 SQIVND (reference sequence). Germline trimming cut 1 base from V and 3 bases from J; bases unmatched to any gene: 3. The length of the CDR3 is 16 residues. The CDR3 DNA follows: TGTGCCAGTAGTATAGGAGCAGGGGGCTATAATTCACCCCTCCACTTT. The encoded protein is CASSIGAGGYNSPLHF.

The chain combines TRBV5-4 with TRBJ1-2, with 8 bases lining up with TRBD1. The germline gives CDR1 SGHNT, CDR2 YYREEE (reference sequence). There are 15 residues in the CDR3. With V trimmed by 4 bases and J by 6 bases, 11 bases remained unmatched. The DNA of the CDR3 is TGTGCCAGCAGCCGCCCCGCGACAGGGGCTGATGGCTACACCTTC. Translating gives CASSRPATGADGYTF.

This clone was counted only a few times. The CDR3 coding sequence is TGTGCCAGCAGTTGGAGCAGGGGTACCTATGGCTACACCTTC. Its translation is CASSWSRGTYGYTF. The chain carries TRBV6-5 and TRBJ1-2, with D possibly TRBD1 on 6 matching bases. Germline CDR1 reads MNHEY; CDR2 reads SVGAGI. The germline V and J ends were trimmed by 4 bases and 4 bases, with 13 bases remaining between them. The CDR3 extends over 14 amino acids.

This clone was seen only once. The genes are TRBV6-1 and TRBJ1-1; TRBD1 matches 9 bases. V shed 2 bases, J shed 1 base, and the junction held 5 bases outside the gene matches. Germline CDR1 and CDR2: MNHNS and SASEGT. CDR3 length: 16 residues. This CDR3 is CASSERNRGPNTEAFF. The CDR3 nucleotides read TGTGCCAGCAGTGAACGTAACAGGGGGCCGAACACTGAAGCTTTCTTT.

The rearrangement joins TRBV24-1 to TRBJ2-5; D is possibly TRBD2 (5 bases). Trimming pared 4 bases from V and 7 bases from J, leaving 12 bases between. The CDR3 spans 13 residues. The germline V gene has CDR1 KGHDR and CDR2 SFDVKD. The CDR3: CATSDEGFGTQYF. DNA for the CDR3: TGTGCCACCAGTGACGAGGGTTTTGGGACCCAGTACTTC.

The chain joins TRBV7-9 to TRBJ1-2; no clear D. The CDR3 extends over 15 amino acids. V dropped 0 bases and J dropped 7 bases, with 15 bases sitting between them. The germline V gene has CDR1 SEHNR and CDR2 FQNEAQ (reference sequence). The CDR3 sequence: CASSLAAGSELGYTF. The CDR3 DNA reads TGTGCCAGCAGCTTAGCCGCGGGGAGCGAGCTTGGCTACACCTTC.

This chain links TRBV29-1 with TRBJ2-5, with a possible D match to TRBD2 (6 bases). The CDR3 is 13 residues long. In germline, CDR1 is SQVTM, CDR2 ANQGSEA. V lost 7 bases, J lost 5 bases, and 17 bases lay in between. CDR3 protein: CSALEDYPETQYF. The CDR3, as DNA: TGCAGCGCTCTCGAGGACTACCCGGAGACCCAGTACTTC.

This chain connects TRBV27 to TRBJ2-1, with D hard to call. Trimming took off 0 bases at V and 7 bases at J, with 16 bases between the two ends. The CDR3 length is 16 residues. Germline CDR1 and CDR2: MNHEY and SMNVEV (reference sequence). CDR3 residues: CASSLSSGEVLNEQFF. CDR3 nucleotides: TGTGCCAGCAGTTTATCCAGTGGAGAGGTATTAAATGAGCAGTTCTTC.